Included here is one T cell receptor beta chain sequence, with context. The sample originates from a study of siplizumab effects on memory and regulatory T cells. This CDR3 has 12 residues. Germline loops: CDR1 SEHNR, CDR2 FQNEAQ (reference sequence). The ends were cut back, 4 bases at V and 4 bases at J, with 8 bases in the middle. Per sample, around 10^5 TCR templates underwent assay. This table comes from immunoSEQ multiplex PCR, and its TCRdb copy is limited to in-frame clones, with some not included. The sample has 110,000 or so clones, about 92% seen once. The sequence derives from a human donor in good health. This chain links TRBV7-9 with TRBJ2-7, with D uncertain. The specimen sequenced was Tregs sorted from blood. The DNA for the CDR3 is TGTGCCAGCAGCTCGGTTGGATACGAGCAGTACTTC. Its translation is CASSSVGYEQYF.